This is a list of T cell receptor beta chains from one sample in a study of a mutant IDH1 vaccine in newly diagnosed glioma. Sequencing used immunoSEQ multiplex PCR; TCRdb keeps in-frame clones, though not all of them. The repertoire holds tens of thousands of clones, 79% seen once, with around 8.8% in the top ten. The sequencing used PBMCs, collected from a glioma patient treated with radiotherapy, temozolomide or both. The receptors were gathered from a man aged 50 to 60 with glioma. Both conserved end residues are part of each CDR3. A D gene is named only where the DNA matches it firmly. Size tells how often a clone was seen (once, few, many) or the class of an expanded clone, and some rows leave it out.

J gene | D gene | V gene | clone size | CDR3 protein | CDR3 DNA
TRBJ2-1 | - | TRBV29-1 | once | CSVATGSYNEQFF | TGCAGCGTTGCTACCGGCTCCTACAATGAGCAGTTCTTC
TRBJ2-5 | - | TRBV30 | - | CAWGEVPTAIQETQYF | TGTGCCTGGGGCGAAGTACCGACAGCGATACAAGAGACCCAGTACTTC
TRBJ1-2 | TRBD1 | TRBV6-6 | - | CASRRGQENYGYTF | TGTGCCAGCAGAAGGGGACAGGAGAACTATGGCTACACCTTC
TRBJ1-1 | - | TRBV2 | - | CATLRVVGSEAFF | TGTGCCACCCTGAGGGTAGTTGGGAGTGAAGCTTTCTTT
TRBJ2-7 | - | TRBV5-1 | - | CASSSAQTYEQYF | TGCGCCAGCAGCTCGGCCCAGACCTACGAGCAGTACTTC
TRBJ2-1 | - | TRBV4-3 | - | CASSQEGYNEQFF | TGCGCCAGCAGCCAAGAGGGCTACAATGAGCAGTTCTTC
TRBJ2-3 | TRBD2 | TRBV30 | - | CAWSTSSGGRTDTQYF | TGTGCCTGGAGTACATCTAGCGGGGGGCGCACAGATACGCAGTATTTT
TRBJ1-1 | TRBD1 | TRBV4-2 | few | CASSHRGPTEAFF | TGTGCCAGCAGCCATAGGGGGCCCACTGAAGCTTTCTTT
TRBJ2-5 | - | TRBV9 | - | CASSPGYTKTQYF | TGTGCCAGCAGCCCCGGATACACCAAGACCCAGTACTTC
TRBJ2-7 | - | TRBV7-9 | - | CASSLSTGSSYEQYF | TGTGCCAGCAGCCTGTCGACAGGCAGCTCCTACGAGCAGTACTTC
TRBJ1-1 | - | TRBV9 | - | CASSVGSGTEAFF | TGTGCCAGCAGCGTAGGTAGTGGGACTGAAGCTTTCTTT
TRBJ1-5 | - | TRBV29-1 | - | CSVHEVYSNQPQHF | TGCAGCGTTCACGAAGTTTATAGCAATCAGCCCCAGCATTTT
TRBJ1-5 | - | TRBV2 | - | CASSEVEINQPQHF | TGTGCCAGCAGTGAAGTGGAGATCAATCAGCCCCAGCATTTT
TRBJ2-7 | - | TRBV5-1 | - | CASSSTGTYEQYF | TGCGCCAGCAGCTCAACGGGGACCTACGAGCAGTACTTC
TRBJ1-6 | - | TRBV5-1 | few | CASSRGVGGAKDNSPLHF | TGCGCCAGCAGCCGCGGGGTGGGGGGCGCAAAGGATAATTCACCCCTCCACTTT
TRBJ1-1 | - | TRBV29-1 | - | CSAGERAVDTEAFF | TGCAGCGCGGGGGAGAGGGCGGTGGACACTGAAGCTTTCTTT
TRBJ2-1 | - | TRBV30 | - | CAWKVYSEQFF | TGTGCCTGGAAGGTGTACAGTGAGCAGTTCTTC
TRBJ1-1 | - | TRBV6-5 | few | CASSYSRVTEAFF | TGTGCCAGCAGTTACTCGAGGGTTACTGAAGCTTTCTTT
TRBJ1-1 | - | TRBV2 | - | CASSPLGTEAFF | TGTGCCAGCAGCCCTCTGGGCACTGAAGCTTTCTTT
TRBJ1-2 | - | TRBV11-2 | - | CASSPGLVYGYTF | TGTGCCAGCAGCCCTGGACTTGTCTATGGCTACACCTTC
TRBJ1-5 | - | TRBV19 | - | CASSIGPRDQPQHF | TGTGCCAGTAGTATTGGCCCCCGGGATCAGCCCCAGCATTTT
TRBJ1-1 | - | TRBV4-1 | - | CAASQGLATEAFF | TGCGCTGCTTCACAGGGCCTCGCGACTGAAGCTTTCTTT
TRBJ2-5 | TRBD1 | TRBV7-2 | - | CASSLRDRHQETQYF | TGTGCCAGCAGCTTGAGGGACAGACATCAAGAGACCCAGTACTTC
TRBJ1-1 | TRBD1 | TRBV6-5 | - | CASTPGQGLVTEAFF | TGTGCCAGCACCCCGGGACAGGGGCTTGTCACTGAAGCTTTCTTT
TRBJ2-7 | - | TRBV7-2 | - | CASSLDPLALGEQYF | TGTGCCAGCAGCTTAGACCCCCTAGCGCTCGGGGAGCAGTACTTC
TRBJ1-4 | - | TRBV9 | - | CASSPYGQNNEKLFF | TGTGCCAGCAGCCCGTACGGACAGAATAATGAAAAACTGTTTTTT
TRBJ1-2 | TRBD1 | TRBV18 | - | CASSPQLGQGAIGGYTF | TGTGCCAGCTCACCACAGTTGGGACAGGGGGCAATAGGCGGCTACACCTTC
TRBJ1-4 | - | TRBV30 | once | CAWSGGGAATNEKLFF | TGTGCCTGGAGTGGAGGAGGGGCCGCAACTAATGAAAAACTGTTTTTT
TRBJ1-4 | TRBD1 | TRBV30 | - | CAWSAQGNEKLFF | TGTGCCTGGAGCGCACAGGGGAACGAAAAACTGTTTTTT
TRBJ2-6 | TRBD1 | TRBV19 | once | CASNRGRFSGANVLTF | TGTGCCAGTAACAGGGGGCGCTTCTCTGGGGCCAACGTCCTGACTTTC
TRBJ1-4 | - | TRBV20-1 | few | CSAQGNEKLFF | TGCAGTGCTCAGGGTAATGAAAAACTGTTTTTT
TRBJ1-5 | - | TRBV30 | few | CAWSVRGGGQPQHF | TGTGCCTGGAGTGTACGGGGGGGAGGTCAGCCCCAGCATTTT
TRBJ1-1 | - | TRBV2 | once | CASSGLKTAAEAFF | TGTGCCAGCAGCGGCTTGAAGACAGCTGCTGAAGCTTTCTTT
TRBJ2-7 | - | TRBV18 | once | CASSQGGLTYEQYF | TGTGCCAGCTCACAGGGGGGGCTAACATACGAGCAGTACTTC
TRBJ1-4 | - | TRBV30 | - | CAWSVGGTNEKLFF | TGTGCCTGGAGTGTCGGGGGTACTAATGAAAAACTGTTTTTT
TRBJ1-1 | TRBD1 | TRBV11-2 | - | CATVDRLNTEAFF | TGTGCCACCGTGGACAGGCTCAACACTGAAGCTTTCTTT
TRBJ2-3 | TRBD1 | TRBV11-2 | - | CASSLAGTGVADTQYF | TGTGCCAGCAGCTTGGCCGGGACAGGGGTGGCAGATACGCAGTATTTT
TRBJ1-1 | - | TRBV19 | few | CASSIRMDTEAFF | TGTGCCAGTAGTATCCGGATGGACACTGAAGCTTTCTTT
TRBJ1-2 | TRBD1 | TRBV5-8 | - | CASSWDSSGYTF | TGTGCCAGCAGCTGGGACAGCAGTGGCTACACCTTC
TRBJ1-1 | TRBD1 | TRBV14 | - | CASSPLTWTGNSEAFF | TGTGCCAGCAGCCCCCTTACCTGGACAGGGAACTCTGAAGCTTTCTTT
TRBJ2-7 | - | TRBV18 | - | CASSPRGLTGYEQYF | TGTGCCAGCTCACCTAGAGGACTAACGGGCTACGAGCAGTACTTC
TRBJ1-1 | TRBD1 | TRBV2 | - | CASSTRAGGFTEAFF | TGTGCCAGCAGTACCCGGGCAGGGGGATTCACTGAAGCTTTCTTT
TRBJ1-2 | TRBD1 | TRBV27 | - | CASSQDRGFSGYTF | TGTGCCAGCAGTCAGGACAGGGGGTTCTCTGGCTACACCTTC
TRBJ2-7 | - | TRBV7-2 | - | CASLGTLDEQYF | TGTGCCAGCTTGGGCACCCTGGATGAGCAGTACTTC
TRBJ2-5 | - | TRBV4-3 | once | CASSQDRDSETQYF | TGCGCCAGCAGCCAAGATAGGGACTCAGAGACCCAGTACTTC
TRBJ1-3 | - | TRBV4-1 | - | CASSQDRTSGNTIYF | TGCGCCAGCAGCCAAGATAGGACTTCTGGAAACACCATATATTTT
TRBJ2-2 | - | TRBV14 | - | CASSQYRGGELFF | TGTGCCAGCAGCCAATATCGGGGCGGGGAGCTGTTTTTT
TRBJ1-3 | - | TRBV19 | - | CASSDRPRPGNTIYF | TGTGCCAGTAGTGACCGACCTCGCCCTGGAAACACCATATATTTT
TRBJ1-3 | - | TRBV7-6 | few | CASSLSSGESSGNTIYF | TGTGCCAGCAGCTTATCGTCAGGGGAGAGCTCTGGAAACACCATATATTTT
TRBJ2-1 | TRBD1 | TRBV30 | - | CAWRAGNRGHSNEQFF | TGTGCCTGGAGGGCCGGGAACAGGGGGCATAGTAATGAGCAGTTCTTC
TRBJ2-7 | - | TRBV2 | - | CASSIDRYEQYF | TGTGCCAGCAGCATTGACAGATACGAGCAGTACTTC
TRBJ2-3 | TRBD2 | TRBV5-1 | - | CASSSGGGTGTQYF | TGCGCCAGCAGCTCCGGGGGGGGCACAGGAACGCAGTATTTT
TRBJ2-5 | TRBD2 | TRBV5-1 | - | CASSAGGRRPQETQYF | TGCGCCAGCAGCGCGGGGGGTAGGCGGCCGCAAGAGACCCAGTACTTC
TRBJ2-7 | - | TRBV13 | - | CASSRQQGNPYEQYF | TGTGCCAGCAGTCGCCAACAGGGAAACCCCTACGAGCAGTACTTC
TRBJ2-2 | - | TRBV30 | - | CAWRPRYGDGNTGELFF | TGTGCCTGGAGGCCCCGGTATGGGGACGGGAACACCGGGGAGCTGTTTTTT
TRBJ1-1 | - | TRBV9 | - | CASSVAPNTEAFF | TGTGCCAGCAGCGTAGCTCCGAACACTGAAGCTTTCTTT
TRBJ2-3 | - | TRBV9 | - | CASSVGAFTDTQYF | TGTGCCAGCAGCGTAGGAGCATTTACAGATACGCAGTATTTT
TRBJ2-2 | TRBD2 | TRBV4-2 | - | CASSQGGSAGGQDTGELFF | TGTGCCAGCAGCCAAGGGGGGTCAGCGGGGGGGCAAGACACCGGGGAGCTGTTTTTT